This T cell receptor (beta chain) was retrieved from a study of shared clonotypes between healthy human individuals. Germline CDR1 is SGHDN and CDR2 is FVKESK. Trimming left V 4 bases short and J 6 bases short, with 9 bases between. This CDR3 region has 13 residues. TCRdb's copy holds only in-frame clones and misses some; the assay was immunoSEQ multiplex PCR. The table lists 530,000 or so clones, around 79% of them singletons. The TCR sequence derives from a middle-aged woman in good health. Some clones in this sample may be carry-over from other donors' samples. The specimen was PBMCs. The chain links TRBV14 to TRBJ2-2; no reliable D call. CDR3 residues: CASSPEWAGELFF. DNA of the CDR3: TGTGCCAGCAGCCCGGAGTGGGCCGGGGAGCTGTTTTTT.